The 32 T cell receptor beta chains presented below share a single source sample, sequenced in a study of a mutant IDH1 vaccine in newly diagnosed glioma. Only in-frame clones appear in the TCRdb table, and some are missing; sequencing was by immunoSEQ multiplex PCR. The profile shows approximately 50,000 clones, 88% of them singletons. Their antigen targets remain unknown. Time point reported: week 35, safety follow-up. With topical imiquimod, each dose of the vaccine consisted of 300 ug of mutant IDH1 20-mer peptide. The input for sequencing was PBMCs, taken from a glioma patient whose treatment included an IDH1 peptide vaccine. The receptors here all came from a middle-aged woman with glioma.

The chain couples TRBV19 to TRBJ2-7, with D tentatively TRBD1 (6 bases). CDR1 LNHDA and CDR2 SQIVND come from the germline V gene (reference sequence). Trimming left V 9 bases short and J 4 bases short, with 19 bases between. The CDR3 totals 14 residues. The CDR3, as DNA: TGTGCCAGCCTAAAGTCGGGACAACAGTACGAGCAGTACTTC. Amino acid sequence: CASLKSGQQYEQYF.

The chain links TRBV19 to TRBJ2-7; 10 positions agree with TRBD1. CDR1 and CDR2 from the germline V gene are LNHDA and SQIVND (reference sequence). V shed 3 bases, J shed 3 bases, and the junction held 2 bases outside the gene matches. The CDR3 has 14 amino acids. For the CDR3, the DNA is TGTGCCAGTAGTATCAGGACAGGGGGCTACGAGCAGTACTTC. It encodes CASSIRTGGYEQYF.

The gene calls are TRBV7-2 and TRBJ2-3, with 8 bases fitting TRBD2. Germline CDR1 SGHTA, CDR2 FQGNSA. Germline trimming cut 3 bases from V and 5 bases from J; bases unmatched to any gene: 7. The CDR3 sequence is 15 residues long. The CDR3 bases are TGTGCCAGCAGCTTTGTTAGCGGGGCAGGAGATACGCAGTATTTT. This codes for CASSFVSGAGDTQYF.

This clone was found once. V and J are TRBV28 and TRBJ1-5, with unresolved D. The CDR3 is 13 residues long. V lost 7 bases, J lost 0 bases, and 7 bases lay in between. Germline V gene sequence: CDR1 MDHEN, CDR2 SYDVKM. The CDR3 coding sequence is TGTGCCAGCAAGGACCGTAGCAATCAGCCCCAGCATTTT. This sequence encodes CASKDRSNQPQHF. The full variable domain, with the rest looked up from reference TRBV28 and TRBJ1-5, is DVKVTQSSRYLVKRTGEKVFLECVQDMDHENMFWYRQDPGLGLRLIYFSYDVKMKEKGDIPEGYSVSREKKERFSLILESASTNQTSMYLCASKDRSNQPQHFGDGTRLSIL.

The CDR3 coding sequence is TGTGCCAGCAGTCAACAGGGGGCAAGTCAGCCCCAGCATTTT. It is translated as CASSQQGASQPQHF. The rearrangement uses TRBV27 and TRBJ1-5; 9 bases are shared with TRBD1. The CDR3 has 14 residues. Germline V gives CDR1 MNHEY, CDR2 SMNVEV (reference sequence). J lost 6 bases, V lost 5 bases, and 5 bases had no gene match.

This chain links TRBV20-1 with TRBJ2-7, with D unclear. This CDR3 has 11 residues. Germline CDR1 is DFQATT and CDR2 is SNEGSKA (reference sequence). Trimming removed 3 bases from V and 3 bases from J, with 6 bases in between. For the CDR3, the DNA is TGCAGTGCTAGCGGGCGCTACGAGCAGTACTTC. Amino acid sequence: CSASGRYEQYF.

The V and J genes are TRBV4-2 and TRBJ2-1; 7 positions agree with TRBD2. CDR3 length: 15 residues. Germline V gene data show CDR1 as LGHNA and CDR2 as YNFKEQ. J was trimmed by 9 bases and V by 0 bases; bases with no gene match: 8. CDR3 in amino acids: CASSQDKASGSEQFF. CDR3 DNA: TGTGCCAGCAGCCAAGATAAGGCTAGCGGAAGTGAGCAGTTCTTC.

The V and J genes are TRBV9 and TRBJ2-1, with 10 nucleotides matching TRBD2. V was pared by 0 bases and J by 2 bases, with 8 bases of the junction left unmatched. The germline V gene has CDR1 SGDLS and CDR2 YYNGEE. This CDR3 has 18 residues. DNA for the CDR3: TGTGCCAGCAGCGTAGAAGGGGGAACTAGCGGGACCTACAATGAGCAGTTCTTC. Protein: CASSVEGGTSGTYNEQFF. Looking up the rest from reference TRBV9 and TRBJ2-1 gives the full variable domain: DSGVTQTPKHLITATGQRVTLRCSPRSGDLSVYWYQQSLDQGLQFLIQYYNGEERAKGNILERFSAQQFPDLHSELNLSSLELGDSALYFCASSVEGGTSGTYNEQFFGPGTRLTVL.

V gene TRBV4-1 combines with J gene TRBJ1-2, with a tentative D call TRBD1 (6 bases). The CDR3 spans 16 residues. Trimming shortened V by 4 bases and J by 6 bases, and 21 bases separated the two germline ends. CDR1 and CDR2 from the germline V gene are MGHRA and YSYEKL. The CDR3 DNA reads TGCGCCAGCAGCCCCTCCGGGACACAGGTCTCCCATGGCTACACCTTC. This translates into CASSPSGTQVSHGYTF.

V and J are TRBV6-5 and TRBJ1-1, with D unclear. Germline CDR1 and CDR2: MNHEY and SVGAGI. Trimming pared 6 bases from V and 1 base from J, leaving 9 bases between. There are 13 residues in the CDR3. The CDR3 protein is CASRRTENTEAFF. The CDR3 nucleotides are TGTGCCAGCAGACGAACAGAGAACACTGAAGCTTTCTTT.

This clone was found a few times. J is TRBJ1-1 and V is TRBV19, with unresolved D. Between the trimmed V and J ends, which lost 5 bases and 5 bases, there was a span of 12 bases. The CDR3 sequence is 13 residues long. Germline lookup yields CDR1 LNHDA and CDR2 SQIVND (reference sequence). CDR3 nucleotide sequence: TGTGCCAGTAGTCCCCAAATTCGAACTGAAGCTTTCTTT. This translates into CASSPQIRTEAFF.

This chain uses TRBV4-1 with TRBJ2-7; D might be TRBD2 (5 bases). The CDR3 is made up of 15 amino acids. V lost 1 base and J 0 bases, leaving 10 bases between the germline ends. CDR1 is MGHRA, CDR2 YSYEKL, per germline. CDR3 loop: CASSQGTYSSYEQYF. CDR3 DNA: TGCGCCAGCAGCCAAGGGACTTACAGCTCCTACGAGCAGTACTTC.

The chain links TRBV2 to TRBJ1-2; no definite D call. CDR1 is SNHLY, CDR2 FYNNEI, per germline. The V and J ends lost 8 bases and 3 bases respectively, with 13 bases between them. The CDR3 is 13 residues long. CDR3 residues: CASLRPNYYGYTF. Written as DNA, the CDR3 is TGTGCCAGCCTCCGGCCCAACTACTATGGCTACACCTTC.

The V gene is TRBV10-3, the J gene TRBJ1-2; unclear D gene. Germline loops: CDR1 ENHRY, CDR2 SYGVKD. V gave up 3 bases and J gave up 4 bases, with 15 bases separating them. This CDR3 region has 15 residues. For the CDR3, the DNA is TGTGCCATCAGTGAAGAGGTATCAAACCTCTATGGCTACACCTTC. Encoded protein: CAISEEVSNLYGYTF.

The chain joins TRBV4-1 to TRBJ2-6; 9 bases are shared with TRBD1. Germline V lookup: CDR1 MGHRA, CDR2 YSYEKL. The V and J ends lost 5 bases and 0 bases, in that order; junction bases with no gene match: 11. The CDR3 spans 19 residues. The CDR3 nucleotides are TGCGCCAGCAGCAAACTCCCGGGACAGGGAAACTCTGGGGCCAACGTCCTGACTTTC. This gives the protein CASSKLPGQGNSGANVLTF.

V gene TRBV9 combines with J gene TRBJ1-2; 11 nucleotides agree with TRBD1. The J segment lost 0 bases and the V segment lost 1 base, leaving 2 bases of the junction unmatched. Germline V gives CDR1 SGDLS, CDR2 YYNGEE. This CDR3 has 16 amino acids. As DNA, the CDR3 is TGTGCCAGCAGCGTATGGGACAGGGGGTCTAACTATGGCTACACCTTC. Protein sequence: CASSVWDRGSNYGYTF.

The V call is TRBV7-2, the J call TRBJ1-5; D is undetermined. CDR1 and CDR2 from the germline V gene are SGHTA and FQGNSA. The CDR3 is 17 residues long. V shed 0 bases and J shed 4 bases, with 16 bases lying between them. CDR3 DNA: TGTGCCAGCAGCTTAGCGGGGAGGTTGGTGATGAATCAGCCCCAGCATTTT. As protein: CASSLAGRLVMNQPQHF.

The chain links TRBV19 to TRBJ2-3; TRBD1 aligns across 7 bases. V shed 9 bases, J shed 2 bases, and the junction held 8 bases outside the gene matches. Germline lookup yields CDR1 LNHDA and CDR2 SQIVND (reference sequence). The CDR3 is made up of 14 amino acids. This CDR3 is CASRPGQSTDTQYF. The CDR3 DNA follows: TGTGCCAGCCGACCGGGACAGTCCACAGATACGCAGTATTTT.

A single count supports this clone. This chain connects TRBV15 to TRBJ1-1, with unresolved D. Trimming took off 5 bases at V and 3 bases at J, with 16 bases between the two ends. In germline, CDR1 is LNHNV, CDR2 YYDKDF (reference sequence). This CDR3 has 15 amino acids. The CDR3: CATSGAWLVDTEAFF. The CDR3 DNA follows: TGTGCCACCAGCGGAGCATGGTTGGTGGACACTGAAGCTTTCTTT.

In DNA form, the CDR3 reads TGTGCCAGCAGCTTGGGTAGGGGGCGCGGGAATTCACCCCTCCACTTT. Its protein is CASSLGRGRGNSPLHF. The V gene is TRBV5-5, the J gene TRBJ1-6; TRBD1 agrees at 7 bases. Trimming took 0 bases from V and 7 from J; bases not matched to a gene: 7. The CDR3 is 16 amino acids. The germline CDR1 and CDR2 sequences are SGHKS and YYEKEE (reference sequence).

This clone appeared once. The CDR3: CASSFGTSPSRTQYF. The CDR3 DNA reads TGTGCCAGCAGCTTCGGGACTAGTCCTTCCCGGACCCAGTACTTC. The gene calls are TRBV11-2 and TRBJ2-5; 8 positions agree with TRBD2. The germline V gene encodes CDR1 SGHAT and CDR2 FQNNGV. V shed 3 bases, J shed 7 bases, and the junction held 10 bases outside the gene matches. CDR3 length: 15 residues.

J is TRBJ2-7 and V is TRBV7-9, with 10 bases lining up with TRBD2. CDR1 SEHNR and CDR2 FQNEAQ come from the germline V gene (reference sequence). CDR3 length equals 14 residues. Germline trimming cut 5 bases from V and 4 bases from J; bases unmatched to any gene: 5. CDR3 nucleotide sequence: TGTGCCAGCAGCAAACCGGGACTAGCGTACGAGCAGTACTTC. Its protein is CASSKPGLAYEQYF. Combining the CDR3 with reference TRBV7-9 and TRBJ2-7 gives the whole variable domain DTGVSQNPRHKITKRGQNVTFRCDPISEHNRLYWYRQTLGQGPEFLTYFQNEAQLEKSRLLSDRFSAERPKGSFSTLEIQRTEQGDSAMYLCASSKPGLAYEQYFGPGTRLTVT.

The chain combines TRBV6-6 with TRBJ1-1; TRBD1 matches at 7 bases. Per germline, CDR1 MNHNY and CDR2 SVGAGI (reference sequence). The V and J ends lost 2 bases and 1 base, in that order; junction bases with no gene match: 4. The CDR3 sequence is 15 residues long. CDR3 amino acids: CASSYRTGSNTEAFF. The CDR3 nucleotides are TGTGCCAGCAGTTACCGGACAGGCTCGAACACTGAAGCTTTCTTT.

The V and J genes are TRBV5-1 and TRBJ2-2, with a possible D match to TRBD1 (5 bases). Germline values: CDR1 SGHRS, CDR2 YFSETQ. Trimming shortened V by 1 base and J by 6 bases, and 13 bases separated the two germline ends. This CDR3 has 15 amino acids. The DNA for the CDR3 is TGCGCCAGCAGCTTGAATACAGGAGACGCCGGGGAGCTGTTTTTT. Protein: CASSLNTGDAGELFF.

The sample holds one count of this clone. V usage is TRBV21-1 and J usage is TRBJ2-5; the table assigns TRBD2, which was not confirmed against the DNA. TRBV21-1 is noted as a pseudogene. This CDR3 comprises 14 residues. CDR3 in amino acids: CASSSGGHQETQYF. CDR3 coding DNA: TGTGCCAGCTCCAGCGGGGGGCACCAAGAGACCCAGTACTTC.

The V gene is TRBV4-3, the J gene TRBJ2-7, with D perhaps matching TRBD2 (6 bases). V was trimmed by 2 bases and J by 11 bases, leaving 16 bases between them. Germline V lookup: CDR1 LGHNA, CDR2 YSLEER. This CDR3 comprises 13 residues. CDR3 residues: CASSQREAEEKYF. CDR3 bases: TGCGCCAGCAGCCAAAGGGAGGCCGAGGAGAAGTACTTC.

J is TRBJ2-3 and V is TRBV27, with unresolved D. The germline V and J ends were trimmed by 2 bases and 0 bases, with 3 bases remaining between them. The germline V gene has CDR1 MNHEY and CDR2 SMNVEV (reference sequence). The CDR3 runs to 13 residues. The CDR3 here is CASSLQSTDTQYF. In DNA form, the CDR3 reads TGTGCCAGCAGTTTACAGAGCACAGATACGCAGTATTTT.

CDR3 loop: CASSLAGRGWNQPQHF. DNA for the CDR3: TGTGCCAGCAGCTTGGCCGGGAGGGGTTGGAATCAGCCCCAGCATTTT. The V call is TRBV5-6, the J call TRBJ1-5; possibly TRBD1 for D (5 bases). This CDR3 region has 16 residues. Trimming stripped 0 bases from V and 4 bases from J, with 14 bases between. Per the germline V gene, CDR1 is SGHDT and CDR2 is YYEEEE.

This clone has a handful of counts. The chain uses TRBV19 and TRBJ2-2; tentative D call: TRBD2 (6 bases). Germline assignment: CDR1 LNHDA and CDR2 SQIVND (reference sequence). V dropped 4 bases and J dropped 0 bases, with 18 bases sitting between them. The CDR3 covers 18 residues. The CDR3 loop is CASSKDPDGLSNTGELFF. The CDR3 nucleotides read TGTGCCAGTAGTAAGGACCCGGACGGACTATCGAACACCGGGGAGCTGTTTTTT.

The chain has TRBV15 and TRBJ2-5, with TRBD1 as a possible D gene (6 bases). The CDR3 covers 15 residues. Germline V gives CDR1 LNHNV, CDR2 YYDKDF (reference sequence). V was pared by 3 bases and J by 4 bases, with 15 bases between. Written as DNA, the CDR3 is TGTGCCACCAGCAGCGGCAGGGGAACAGGAGAGACCCAGTACTTC. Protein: CATSSGRGTGETQYF.

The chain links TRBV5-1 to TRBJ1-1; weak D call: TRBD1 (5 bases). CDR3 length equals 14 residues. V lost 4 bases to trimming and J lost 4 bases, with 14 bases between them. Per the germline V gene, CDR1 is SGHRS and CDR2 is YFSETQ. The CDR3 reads CASSAQVVGTEAFF. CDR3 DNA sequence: TGCGCCAGCAGCGCACAGGTGGTGGGCACTGAAGCTTTCTTT.

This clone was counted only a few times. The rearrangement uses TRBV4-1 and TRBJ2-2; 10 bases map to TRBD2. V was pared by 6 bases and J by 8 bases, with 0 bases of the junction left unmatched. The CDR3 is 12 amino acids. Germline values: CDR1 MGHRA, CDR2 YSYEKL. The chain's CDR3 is CASRLAGGELFF. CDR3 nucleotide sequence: TGCGCCAGCAGACTAGCGGGAGGGGAGCTGTTTTTT.